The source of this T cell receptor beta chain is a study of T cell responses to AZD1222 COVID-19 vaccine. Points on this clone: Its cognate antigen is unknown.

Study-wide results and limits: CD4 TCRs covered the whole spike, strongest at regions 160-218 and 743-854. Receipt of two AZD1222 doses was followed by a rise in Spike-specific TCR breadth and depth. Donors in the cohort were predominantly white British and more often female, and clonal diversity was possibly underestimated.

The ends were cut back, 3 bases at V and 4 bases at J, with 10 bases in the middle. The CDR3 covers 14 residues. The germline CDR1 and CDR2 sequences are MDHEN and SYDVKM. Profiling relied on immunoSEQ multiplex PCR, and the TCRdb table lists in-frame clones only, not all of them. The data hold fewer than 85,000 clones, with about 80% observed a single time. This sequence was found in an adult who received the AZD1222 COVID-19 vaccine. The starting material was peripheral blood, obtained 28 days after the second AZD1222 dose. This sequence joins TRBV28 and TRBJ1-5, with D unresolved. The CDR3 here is CASSLGGRNQPQHF. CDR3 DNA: TGTGCCAGCAGTTTGGGCGGCAGAAATCAGCCCCAGCATTTT.